The T cell receptor (beta chain) described here comes from a study of Ad26.COV2.S vaccination and SARS-CoV-2 variants. Study-wide findings and caveats: After vaccination, substantial breadth of spike-specific CD8+ and CD4+ responses was reported.

The repertoire was sequenced with immunoSEQ multiplex PCR; TCRdb's copy has only in-frame clones and lacks some. The table lists about 680,000 clones, roughly 90% of them singletons. The treatment denotes: about 20 received Ad26.COV2.S at low or high dose, single or two shots; several received placebo; per-sample allocation not given. Samples were taken on day 63 after the first vaccine or placebo injection. The CDR3 consists of 13 residues. Germline CDR1 reads SQVTM; CDR2 reads ANQGSEA. The V and J ends lost 4 bases and 0 bases respectively, with 10 bases between them. On this clone: What it recognizes is unknown.

The sequencing used peripheral blood, collected in a trial of Ad26.COV2.S vaccine versus placebo. The TCR comes from a person aged 18 to 65 who received the Ad26.COV2.S COVID-19 vaccine or a placebo. The chain carries TRBV29-1 and TRBJ2-7; D might be TRBD2 (6 bases). CDR3: CSVVSGSSYEQYF. In DNA, the CDR3 is TGCAGCGTTGTTTCCGGGAGCTCCTACGAGCAGTACTTC.